This T cell receptor beta chain is from a study of technical replicates of blood from several donors. This CDR3 comprises 15 residues. Germline CDR1 reads SSHAT; CDR2 reads FNYEAQ (reference sequence). Germline trimming cut 5 bases from V and 7 bases from J; bases unmatched to any gene: 7. Clones were sequenced by immunoSEQ multiplex PCR, and TCRdb holds only the in-frame ones, with some missing. The sample has about 60,000 clones, approximately 92% seen once. Input material: PBMCs. The chain uses TRBV7-7 and TRBJ2-1; TRBD1 agrees at 11 bases. This sequence originates from a human donor in good health. Some clones in this sample may be carry-over from other donors' samples. In nucleotides, the CDR3 is TGTGCCAGCAGCCTAGGGACAGGGGGGATTAATGAGCAGTTCTTC. Encoded protein: CASSLGTGGINEQFF. Combining the CDR3 with reference TRBV7-7 and TRBJ2-1 gives the whole variable domain GAGVSQSPRYKVTKRGQDVTLRCDPISSHATLYWYQQALGQGPEFLTYFNYEAQPDKSGLPSDRFSAERPEGSISTLTIQRTEQRDSAMYRCASSLGTGGINEQFFGPGTRLTVL.